A selection of T cell receptor beta chains follows, all from one sample in a study of T cells in Graves' hyperthyroidism and ophthalmopathy. TCRdb re-derived calls from the multiplex PCR reads in MiXCR, one entry per CDR3 protein. The sample shows approximately 560,000 distinct CDR3 sequences, 15% to 18% of them seen only once. Sequencing input: blood. These receptors were collected from a woman aged 25 to 45 with Graves' hyperthyroidism. Both conserved end residues are part of each CDR3. D genes are given only for firm matches. Where a row states a size, it is once, few, many or the class of an expanded clone; other rows omit it.

j_call | v_call | d_call | clone_size | cdr3_nt | cdr3_aa
TRBJ2-6 | TRBV18 | NA | NA | TGTGCCAGCTCACCACCTCGGCAGGGAGGCATCTCTGGGGCCAACGTCCTGACTTTC | CASSPPRQGGISGANVLTF
TRBJ1-1 | TRBV27 | NA | NA | TGTGCCAGCAGTGCTTCACGGGTCACTGAAGCTTTCTTT | CASSASRVTEAFF
TRBJ2-7 | TRBV3-1 | NA | many | TGTGCCAGCAGCCAAGTAGCCGGGACGAACACCTACGAGCAGTACTTC | CASSQVAGTNTYEQYF
TRBJ2-7 | TRBV13 | TRBD2 | few | TGTGCCAGCAGGGGACTAGCGGGAGGGCACGAGCAGTACTTC | CASRGLAGGHEQYF
TRBJ1-5 | TRBV30 | NA | NA | TGTGCCTGGAGTCGCTCGGGACCGGGCCCTTCTCAGCCCCAGCATTTT | CAWSRSGPGPSQPQHF
TRBJ2-7 | TRBV15 | TRBD2 | many | TGTGCCTCCTCTACGCGAGCGGGAGACGAGCAGTACTTC | CASSTRAGDEQYF
TRBJ1-1 | TRBV2 | NA | many | TGTGCCAGCAGTGATCCCCGCAGTTCTGGGAACACTGAAGCTTTCTTT | CASSDPRSSGNTEAFF
TRBJ1-1 | TRBV18 | NA | many | TGTGCCAGCTCGGAAGCGACGGGGAACACTGAAGCTTTCTTT | CASSEATGNTEAFF
TRBJ2-3 | TRBV20-1 | TRBD2 | many | TGCAGTGCTCCTAGCGGGAGTGGGGTCACAGATACGCAGTATTTT | CSAPSGSGVTDTQYF
TRBJ2-7 | TRBV20-1 | TRBD2 | NA | TGCAGTGCTAGAGTCCCGGGACTAGCGTTTTACGAGCAGTACTTC | CSARVPGLAFYEQYF
TRBJ2-3 | TRBV7-3 | NA | many | TGTGCCAGCAGCCCCGGACTCGGGGTGGTAGATACGCAGTATTTT | CASSPGLGVVDTQYF
TRBJ1-5 | TRBV2 | NA | few | TGTGCCAGCAGTGGACCCGCTCGGGCCCAGCATTTT | CASSGPARAQHF
TRBJ2-1 | TRBV29-1 | TRBD1 | few | TGCAGCGTTACCGGGACAGCCAACAATGAGCAGTTCTTC | CSVTGTANNEQFF
TRBJ2-7 | TRBV28 | NA | many | TGTGCCAGCAGTCCCTCCGGGACGATAAGCTCCTACGAGCAGTACTTC | CASSPSGTISSYEQYF
TRBJ2-6 | TRBV5-1 | NA | many | TGTGCCAGCAGTTTGGGGAGTGGGGCCAACGTCCTGACTTTC | CASSLGSGANVLTF
TRBJ2-7 | TRBV7-9 | NA | NA | TGTGCCAGCAGACCAGGGGCAGGGGCCAACTCCTACGAGCAGTACTTC | CASRPGAGANSYEQYF
TRBJ2-2 | TRBV6-2/TRBV6-3 | TRBD1 | NA | TGTGCCAGGAGGGACAGAAACACCGGGGAGCTGTTTTTT | CARRDRNTGELFF
TRBJ2-7 | TRBV3-1 | NA | many | TGTGCCAGCAGCCAAGGACGGTACGAGCAGTACTTC | CASSQGRYEQYF
TRBJ1-1 | TRBV19 | TRBD1 | NA | TGTGCCAGTAAAAAAGGGGCAGGGGGCATTCTGGCGCCTGAAGCTTTCTTT | CASKKGAGGILAPEAFF
TRBJ1-1 | TRBV3-1 | NA | NA | TGTGCCAGCAGCCAACACGCCAGGTACACTGAAGCTTTCTTT | CASSQHARYTEAFF
TRBJ2-1 | TRBV4-2 | NA | NA | TGTGCCAGCAGCCAAGTAGTTTACAGGGCTTCTCACAATGAGCAGTTCTTC | CASSQVVYRASHNEQFF
TRBJ2-5 | TRBV10-3 | NA | NA | TGTGCCATCAGTGACACTAACCTGGGGGAGACCCAGTACTTC | CAISDTNLGETQYF
TRBJ2-3 | TRBV7-9 | NA | few | TGTGCCAGCAGCCCTTCCAGAGATACGCAGTATTTT | CASSPSRDTQYF
TRBJ1-1 | TRBV25-1 | NA | few | TGTGCCAGCAGTGGCCCTGGCTTTCACACTGAAGCTTTCTTT | CASSGPGFHTEAFF
TRBJ2-7 | TRBV12-3/TRBV12-4 | TRBD2 | many | TGTGCCAGCAGCGACGTAGCGGGAGGGTTTAGGCCCTACGAGCAGTACTTC | CASSDVAGGFRPYEQYF
TRBJ2-7 | TRBV5-1 | TRBD1 | many | TGCGCCAGCAGCGGGACAGGGCCCTACGAGCAGTACTTC | CASSGTGPYEQYF
TRBJ2-3 | TRBV20-1 | TRBD1 | many | TGCAGTGCTAGTGGGGCATTTGGGACAGGGAGGACAGATACGCAGTATTTT | CSASGAFGTGRTDTQYF
TRBJ1-3 | TRBV20-1 | NA | NA | TGCAGTGCTCAGGGTCCGGGTGGAAACACCATATATTTT | CSAQGPGGNTIYF